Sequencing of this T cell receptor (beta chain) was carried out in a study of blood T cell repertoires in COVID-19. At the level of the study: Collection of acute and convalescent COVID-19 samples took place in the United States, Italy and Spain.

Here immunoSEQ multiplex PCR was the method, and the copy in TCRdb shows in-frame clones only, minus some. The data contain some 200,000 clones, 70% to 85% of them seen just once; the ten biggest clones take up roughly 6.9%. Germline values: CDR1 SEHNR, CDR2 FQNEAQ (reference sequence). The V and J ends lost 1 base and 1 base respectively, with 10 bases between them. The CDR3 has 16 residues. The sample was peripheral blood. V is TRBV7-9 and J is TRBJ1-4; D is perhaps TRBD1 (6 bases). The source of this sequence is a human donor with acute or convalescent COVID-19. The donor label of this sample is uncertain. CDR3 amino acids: CASSLVAGVTNEKLFF. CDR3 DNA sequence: TGTGCCAGCAGCTTAGTTGCAGGGGTAACTAATGAAAAACTGTTTTTT. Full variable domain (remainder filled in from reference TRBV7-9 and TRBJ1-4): DTGVSQNPRHKITKRGQNVTFRCDPISEHNRLYWYRQTLGQGPEFLTYFQNEAQLEKSRLLSDRFSAERPKGSFSTLEIQRTEQGDSAMYLCASSLVAGVTNEKLFFGSGTQLSVL.